This TCR beta chain was recovered during a study of blood T cell repertoires in COVID-19. Cohort assignment relied on participant-reported clinical history. Cohort 3 recovery required two negative PCRs, clearance, or symptom resolution. Methods used by the authors: Reference gene primer amplification gave estimated nucleated cell counts. Assay: immunoSEQ multiplex PCR; the TCRdb copy retains only in-frame clones and omits some. That table furnishes V, J and clone size, whereas the DNA furnished D and trimming. The repertoire consists of fewer than 350,000 clones, with 70% to 90% occurring once and the leading ten covering around 1%. This CDR3 region has 13 residues. Trimming took off 4 bases at V and 6 bases at J, with 12 bases between the two ends. CDR1 SGHAT and CDR2 FQDESV come from the germline V gene (reference sequence).

This TCR was recovered from a woman aged 25 to 45 who had recovered from COVID-19. The chain links TRBV11-1 to TRBJ1-2, with D tentatively TRBD1 (5 bases). The specimen sequenced was PBMCs or T cells enriched from blood (not recorded which). The CDR3 is CASSYQGRNGYTF. CDR3 bases: TGTGCCAGCAGCTATCAGGGAAGAAATGGCTACACCTTC.